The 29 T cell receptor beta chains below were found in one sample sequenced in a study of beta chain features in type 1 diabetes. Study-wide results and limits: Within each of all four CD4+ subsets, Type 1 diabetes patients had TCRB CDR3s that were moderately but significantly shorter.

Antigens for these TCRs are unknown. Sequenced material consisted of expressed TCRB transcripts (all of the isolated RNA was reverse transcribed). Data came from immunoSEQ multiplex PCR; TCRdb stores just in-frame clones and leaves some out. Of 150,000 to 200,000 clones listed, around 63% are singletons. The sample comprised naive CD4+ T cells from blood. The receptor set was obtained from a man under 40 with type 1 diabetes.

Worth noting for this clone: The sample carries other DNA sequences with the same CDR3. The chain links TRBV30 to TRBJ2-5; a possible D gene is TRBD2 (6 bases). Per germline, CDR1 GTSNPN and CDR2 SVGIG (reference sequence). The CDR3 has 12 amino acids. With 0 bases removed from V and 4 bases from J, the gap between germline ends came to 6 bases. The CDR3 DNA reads TGTGCCTGGAGTGTAGCGGGAGAGACCCAGTACTTC. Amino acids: CAWSVAGETQYF.

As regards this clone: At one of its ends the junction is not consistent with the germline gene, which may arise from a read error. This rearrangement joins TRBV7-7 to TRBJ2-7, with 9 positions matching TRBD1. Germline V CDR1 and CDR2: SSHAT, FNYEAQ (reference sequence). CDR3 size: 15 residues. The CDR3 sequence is CASSLFLGQGTEQYF. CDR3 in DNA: TGTGCTAGCAGCTTATTTTTGGGACAGGGAACCGAGCAGTACTTC.

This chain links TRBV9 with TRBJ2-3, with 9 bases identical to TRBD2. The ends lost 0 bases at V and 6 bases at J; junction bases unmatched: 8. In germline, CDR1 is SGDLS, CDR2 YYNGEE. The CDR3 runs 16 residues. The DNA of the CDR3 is TGTGCCAGCAGCGTAGGGGTAGCGGGGGCCTCCGATACGCAGTATTTT. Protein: CASSVGVAGASDTQYF.

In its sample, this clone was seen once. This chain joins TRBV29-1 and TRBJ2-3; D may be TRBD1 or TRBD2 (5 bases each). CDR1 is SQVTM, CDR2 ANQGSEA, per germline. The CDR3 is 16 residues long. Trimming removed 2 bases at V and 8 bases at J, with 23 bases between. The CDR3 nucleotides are TGCAGCGTTGAAAGCCACGGGACCGGGTCCGGCGGTACGCAGTATTTT. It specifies CSVESHGTGSGGTQYF.

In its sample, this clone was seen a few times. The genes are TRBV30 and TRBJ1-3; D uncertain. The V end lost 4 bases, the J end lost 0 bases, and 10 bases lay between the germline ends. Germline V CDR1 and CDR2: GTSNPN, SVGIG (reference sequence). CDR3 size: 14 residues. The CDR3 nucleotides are TGTGCCTGGACCGCTGGTAACTCTGGAAACACCATATATTTT. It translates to CAWTAGNSGNTIYF.

The CDR3 nucleotides read TGTGCCAGCAGCGTAGGACCGGACAGTACCTGGGAGACCCAGTACTTC. Protein: CASSVGPDSTWETQYF. This chain joins TRBV9 and TRBJ2-5, with TRBD1 as a possible D gene (6 bases). Germline CDR1 is SGDLS and CDR2 is YYNGEE. The germline V and J ends were trimmed by 0 bases and 5 bases, with 17 bases remaining between them. The CDR3 spans 16 residues.

CDR3 sequence reads: CASSVSGSTGELFF. The DNA of the CDR3 is TGTGCCAGCAGCGTATCAGGGAGCACCGGGGAGCTGTTTTTT. The J gene is TRBJ2-2, the V gene TRBV9, with D tentatively TRBD1 or TRBD2 (5 bases each). Germline V lookup: CDR1 SGDLS, CDR2 YYNGEE. This CDR3 has 14 amino acids. The V end lost 1 base, the J end lost 4 bases, and 8 bases lay between the germline ends.

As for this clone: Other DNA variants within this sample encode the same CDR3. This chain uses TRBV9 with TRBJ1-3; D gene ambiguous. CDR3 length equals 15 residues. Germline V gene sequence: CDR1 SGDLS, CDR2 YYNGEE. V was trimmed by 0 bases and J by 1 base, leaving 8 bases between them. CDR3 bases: TGTGCCAGCAGCGTAGGAGGGTCGTCTGGAAACACCATATATTTT. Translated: CASSVGGSSGNTIYF.

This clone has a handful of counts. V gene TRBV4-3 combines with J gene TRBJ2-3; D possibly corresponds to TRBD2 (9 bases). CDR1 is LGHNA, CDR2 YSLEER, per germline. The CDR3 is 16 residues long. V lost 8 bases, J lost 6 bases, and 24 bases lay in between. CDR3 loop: CASGPAVAGDRDTQYF. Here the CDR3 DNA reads TGCGCCAGCGGCCCGGCCGTAGCGGGGGACAGGGATACGCAGTATTTT.

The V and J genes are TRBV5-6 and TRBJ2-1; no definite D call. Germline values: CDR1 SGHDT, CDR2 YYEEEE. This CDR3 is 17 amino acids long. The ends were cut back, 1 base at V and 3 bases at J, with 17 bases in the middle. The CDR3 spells CASSLREHPSNYNEQFF. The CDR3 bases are TGTGCCAGCAGCTTGAGAGAGCACCCAAGCAACTACAATGAGCAGTTCTTC. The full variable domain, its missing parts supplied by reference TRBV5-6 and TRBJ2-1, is DAGVTQSPTHLIKTRGQQVTLRCSPKSGHDTVSWYQQALGQGPQFIFQYYEEEERQRGNFPDRFSGHQFPNYSSELNVNALLLGDSALYLCASSLREHPSNYNEQFFGPGTRLTVL.

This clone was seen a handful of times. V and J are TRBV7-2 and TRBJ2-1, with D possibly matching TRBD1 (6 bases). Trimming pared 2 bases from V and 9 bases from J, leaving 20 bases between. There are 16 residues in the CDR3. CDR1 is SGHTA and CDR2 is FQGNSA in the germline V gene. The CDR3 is CASSLPRTAWGSEQFF. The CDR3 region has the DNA TGTGCCAGCAGCTTACCCCGGACAGCGTGGGGCAGTGAGCAGTTCTTC.

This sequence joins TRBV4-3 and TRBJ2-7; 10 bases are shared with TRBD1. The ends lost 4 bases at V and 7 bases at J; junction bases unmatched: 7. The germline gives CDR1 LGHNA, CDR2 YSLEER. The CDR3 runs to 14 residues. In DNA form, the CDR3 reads TGCGCCAGCAGCCTAGGGACAGGGGATCGGGAGCAGTACTTC. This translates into CASSLGTGDREQYF.

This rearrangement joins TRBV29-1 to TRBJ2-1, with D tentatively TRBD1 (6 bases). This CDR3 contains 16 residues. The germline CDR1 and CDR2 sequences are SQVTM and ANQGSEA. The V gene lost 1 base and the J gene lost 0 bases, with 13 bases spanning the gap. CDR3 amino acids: CSVEGVGASSYNEQFF. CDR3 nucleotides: TGCAGCGTTGAAGGGGTGGGGGCGAGCTCCTACAATGAGCAGTTCTTC.

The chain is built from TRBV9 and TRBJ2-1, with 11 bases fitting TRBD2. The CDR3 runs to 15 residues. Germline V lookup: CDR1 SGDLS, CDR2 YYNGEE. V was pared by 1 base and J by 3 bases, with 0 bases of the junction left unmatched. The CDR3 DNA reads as TGTGCCAGCAGCGTACTAGCGGGGGGCTACAATGAGCAGTTCTTC. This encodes CASSVLAGGYNEQFF.

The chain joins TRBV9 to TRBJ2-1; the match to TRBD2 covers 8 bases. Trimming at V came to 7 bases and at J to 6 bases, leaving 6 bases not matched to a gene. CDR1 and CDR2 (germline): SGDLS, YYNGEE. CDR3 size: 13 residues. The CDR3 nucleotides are TGTGCCAGCGGACTAGCCCCCCGCAATGAGCAGTTCTTC. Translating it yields CASGLAPRNEQFF.

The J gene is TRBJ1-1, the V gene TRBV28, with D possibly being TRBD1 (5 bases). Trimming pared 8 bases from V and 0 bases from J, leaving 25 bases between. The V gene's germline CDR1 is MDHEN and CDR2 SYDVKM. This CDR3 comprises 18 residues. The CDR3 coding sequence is TGTGCCAGCCGCTCACCGACAGTGATTCTACGCATGAACACTGAAGCTTTCTTT. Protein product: CASRSPTVILRMNTEAFF.

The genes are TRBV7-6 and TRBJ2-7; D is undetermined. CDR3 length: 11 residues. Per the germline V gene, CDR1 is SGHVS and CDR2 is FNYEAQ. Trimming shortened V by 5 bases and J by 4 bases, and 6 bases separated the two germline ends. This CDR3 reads CASSPSYEQYF. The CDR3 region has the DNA TGTGCCAGCAGCCCGTCATACGAGCAGTACTTC.

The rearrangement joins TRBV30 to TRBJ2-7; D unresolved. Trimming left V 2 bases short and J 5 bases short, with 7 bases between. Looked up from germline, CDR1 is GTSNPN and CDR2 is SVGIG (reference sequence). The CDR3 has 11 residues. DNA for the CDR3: TGTGCCTGGAGTTCCGCCAACGAGCAGTACTTC. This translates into CAWSSANEQYF.

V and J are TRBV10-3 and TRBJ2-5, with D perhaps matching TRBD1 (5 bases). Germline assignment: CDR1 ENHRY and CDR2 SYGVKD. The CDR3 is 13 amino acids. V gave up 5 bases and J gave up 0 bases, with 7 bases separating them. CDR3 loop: CAISPTDQETQYF. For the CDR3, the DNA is TGTGCCATCAGTCCGACAGACCAAGAGACCCAGTACTTC.

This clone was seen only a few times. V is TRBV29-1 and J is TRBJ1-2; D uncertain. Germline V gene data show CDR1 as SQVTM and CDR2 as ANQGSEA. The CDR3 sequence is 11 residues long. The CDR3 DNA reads TGCAGTTCGGACCCAGCAGATGGCTACACCTTC. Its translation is CSSDPADGYTF. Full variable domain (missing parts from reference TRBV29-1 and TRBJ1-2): SAVISQKPSRDICQRGTSLTIQCQVDSQVTMMFWYRQQPGQSLTLIATANQGSEATYESGFVIDKFPISRPNLTFSTLTVSNMSPEDSSIYLCSSDPADGYTFGSGTRLTVV.

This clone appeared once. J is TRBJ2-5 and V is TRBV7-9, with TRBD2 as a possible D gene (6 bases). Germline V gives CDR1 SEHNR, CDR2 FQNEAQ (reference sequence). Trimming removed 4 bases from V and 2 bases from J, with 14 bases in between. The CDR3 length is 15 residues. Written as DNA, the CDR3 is TGTGCCAGCAGCTCCCCTCGGGAGACGCAAGAGACCCAGTACTTC. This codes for CASSSPRETQETQYF.

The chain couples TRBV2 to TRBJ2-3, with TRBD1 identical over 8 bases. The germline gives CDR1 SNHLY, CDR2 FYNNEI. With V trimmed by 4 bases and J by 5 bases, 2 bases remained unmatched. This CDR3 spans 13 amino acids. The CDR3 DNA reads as TGTGCCAGCAGTGCGACAGGGGAAGATACGCAGTATTTT. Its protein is CASSATGEDTQYF.

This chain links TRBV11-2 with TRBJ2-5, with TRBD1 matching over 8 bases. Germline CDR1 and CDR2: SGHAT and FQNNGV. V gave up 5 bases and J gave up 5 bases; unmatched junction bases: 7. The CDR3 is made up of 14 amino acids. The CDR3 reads CASSHGQGPETQYF. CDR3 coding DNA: TGTGCCAGCAGCCACGGACAGGGCCCGGAGACCCAGTACTTC.

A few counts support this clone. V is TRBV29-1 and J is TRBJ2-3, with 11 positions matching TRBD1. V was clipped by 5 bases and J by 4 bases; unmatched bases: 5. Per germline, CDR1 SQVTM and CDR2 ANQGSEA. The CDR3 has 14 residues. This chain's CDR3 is CSVSDRGLPDTQYF. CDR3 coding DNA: TGCAGCGTTTCGGACAGGGGGCTGCCAGATACGCAGTATTTT.

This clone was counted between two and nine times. The CDR3 DNA reads TGCGCCAGCAGTAGCCGACCCCCGGGACAGGGGGTGTTGAATGAGCAGTTCTTC. Translating gives CASSSRPPGQGVLNEQFF. The J gene is TRBJ2-1, the V gene TRBV4-3, with TRBD1 matching 11 bases. Germline values: CDR1 LGHNA, CDR2 YSLEER. CDR3 length equals 18 residues. V shed 6 bases, J shed 7 bases, and the junction held 17 bases outside the gene matches.

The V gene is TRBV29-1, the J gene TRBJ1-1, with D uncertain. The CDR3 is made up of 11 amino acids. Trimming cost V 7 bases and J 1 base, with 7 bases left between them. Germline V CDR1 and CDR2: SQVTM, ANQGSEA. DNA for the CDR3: TGCAGCGCGTACAGGAACACTGAAGCTTTCTTT. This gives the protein CSAYRNTEAFF.

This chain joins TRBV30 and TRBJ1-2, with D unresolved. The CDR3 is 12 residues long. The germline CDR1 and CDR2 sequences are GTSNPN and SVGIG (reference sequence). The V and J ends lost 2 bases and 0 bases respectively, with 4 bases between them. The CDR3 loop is CAWSTANYGYTF. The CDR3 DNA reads TGTGCCTGGAGTACCGCTAACTATGGCTACACCTTC.

The CDR3 DNA is TGTGCCAGTAAGGCAGGGGCAGATACGCAGTATTTT. Translation gives CASKAGADTQYF. The V call is TRBV19, the J call TRBJ2-3, with TRBD1 as a possible D gene (6 bases). This CDR3 is built from 12 residues. From germline, CDR1 is LNHDA and CDR2 SQIVND (reference sequence). The ends were cut back, 7 bases at V and 4 bases at J, with 9 bases in the middle.

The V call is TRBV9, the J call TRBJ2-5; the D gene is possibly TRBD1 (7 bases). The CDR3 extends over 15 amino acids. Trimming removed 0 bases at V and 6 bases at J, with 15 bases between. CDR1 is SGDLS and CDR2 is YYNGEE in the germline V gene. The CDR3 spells CASSVGGGGEKTQYF. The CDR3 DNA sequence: TGTGCCAGCAGCGTAGGTGGAGGGGGCGAAAAGACCCAGTACTTC. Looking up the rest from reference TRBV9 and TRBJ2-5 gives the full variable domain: DSGVTQTPKHLITATGQRVTLRCSPRSGDLSVYWYQQSLDQGLQFLIQYYNGEERAKGNILERFSAQQFPDLHSELNLSSLELGDSALYFCASSVGGGGEKTQYFGPGTRLLVL.